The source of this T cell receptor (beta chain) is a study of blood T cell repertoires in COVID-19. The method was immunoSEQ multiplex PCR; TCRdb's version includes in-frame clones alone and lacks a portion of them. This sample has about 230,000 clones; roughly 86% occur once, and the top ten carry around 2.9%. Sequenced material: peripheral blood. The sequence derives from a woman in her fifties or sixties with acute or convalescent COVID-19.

The CDR3 coding sequence is TGTGCCACCAGCAGAGATCGCCCCAGGGGGACCATATATTTT. It encodes CATSRDRPRGTIYF. The chain carries TRBV15 and TRBJ1-3; TRBD1 aligns across 7 bases. After removal of 0 bases from V and 10 bases from J, the junction contained 6 bases not matched to a gene. This CDR3 is built from 14 residues. The germline V gene encodes CDR1 LNHNV and CDR2 YYDKDF (reference sequence).